The sequence of this T cell receptor (beta chain) was determined in a study of vaccination effects on CD4 cells after COVID-19. Upon completion of around 9 days in culture, CD4+ T cells were isolated. This CDR3 contains 15 residues. V was shortened by 0 bases and J by 2 bases, with 9 bases between the two germline ends. Germline V CDR1 and CDR2: WSHSY, SAAADI. Points on this clone: Its antigen is not known.

Produced via immunoSEQ multiplex PCR; TCRdb's table is partial and in-frame only. The sample holds about 72,000 clones, 60% to 80% seen once. The material sequenced was CD4+ T cells from PBMCs cultured without peptide, taken before COVID-19 vaccination. The origin of this receptor is a human donor who received a COVID-19 vaccine. This chain links TRBV10-2 with TRBJ2-3, with D maybe TRBD2 (6 bases). The CDR3: CASSESGLPTDTQYF. In nucleotides, the CDR3 is TGCGCCAGCAGTGAGTCGGGACTTCCCACAGATACGCAGTATTTT.